What follows are 23 T cell receptor beta chains derived from one specimen sequenced in a study of blood T cell repertoires in COVID-19. Sequenced by immunoSEQ multiplex PCR; TCRdb stores in-frame clones only, minus some. The repertoire has about 190,000 clones, roughly 83% of them found once; the top ten carry roughly 5.9%. Material: PBMCs or T cells enriched from blood (not recorded which). Every receptor here comes from a man aged 35 to 55 with acute COVID-19.

This chain's CDR3 is CAWSVQSRGVYNSPLHF. The DNA of the CDR3 is TGTGCCTGGAGTGTCCAGTCCAGGGGGGTCTATAATTCACCCCTCCACTTT. This chain connects TRBV30 to TRBJ1-6; 7 bases are shared with TRBD1. The CDR3 consists of 17 residues. From germline, CDR1 is GTSNPN and CDR2 SVGIG (reference sequence). After removal of 0 bases from V and 3 bases from J, the junction contained 8 bases not matched to a gene.

J is TRBJ1-3 and V is TRBV6-5; a weak D match, TRBD1 (5 bases). CDR3 length: 13 amino acids. With 10 bases removed from V and 3 bases from J, the gap between germline ends came to 13 bases. CDR1 is MNHEY and CDR2 is SVGAGI in the germline V gene. The CDR3 region is CAIREAFGNTIYF. The CDR3 coding sequence is TGTGCCATCAGGGAGGCATTTGGAAACACCATATATTTT.

CDR3 nucleotides: TGTGCCAGCACCGACAGGTCCGCGCAGGGCTACACCTTC. This encodes CASTDRSAQGYTF. The rearrangement links TRBV28 to TRBJ1-2; D is perhaps TRBD1 (6 bases). The ends were cut back, 7 bases at V and 8 bases at J, with 17 bases in the middle. The CDR3 sequence is 13 residues long. Germline-derived CDR1 and CDR2 are MDHEN and SYDVKM.

The J gene is TRBJ2-1, the V gene TRBV7-9; 9 positions agree with TRBD1. Per germline, CDR1 SEHNR and CDR2 FQNEAQ (reference sequence). The ends lost 4 bases at V and 6 bases at J; junction bases unmatched: 7. This CDR3 is 15 amino acids long. CDR3: CASSYQGQGRNEQFF. The CDR3 DNA is TGTGCCAGCAGCTACCAGGGACAGGGACGCAATGAGCAGTTCTTC.

Notes on this clone: The sample contains more than one DNA sequence encoding this CDR3. The chain combines TRBV28 with TRBJ2-7; 7 nucleotides line up with TRBD1. Germline assignment: CDR1 MDHEN and CDR2 SYDVKM. The CDR3 covers 13 residues. V lost 5 bases and J lost 3; bases outside the gene matches: 4. The CDR3 DNA reads as TGTGCCAGCAGTCCCCCAGGGGGCTACGAGCAGTACTTC. Amino acid sequence: CASSPPGGYEQYF.

The table lists this clone with a few counts. The rearrangement uses TRBV5-1 and TRBJ1-1; TRBD1 might be the D (5 bases). CDR1 SGHRS and CDR2 YFSETQ come from the germline V gene. The germline V and J ends were trimmed by 5 bases and 4 bases, with 15 bases remaining between them. The CDR3 contains 14 residues. The CDR3 region is CASSGSGWGTEAFF. CDR3 in DNA: TGCGCCAGCAGTGGGTCAGGGTGGGGCACTGAAGCTTTCTTT.

This chain links TRBV28 with TRBJ2-7; D is possibly TRBD2 (7 bases). The CDR3 runs 14 residues. Germline V gene data show CDR1 as MDHEN and CDR2 as SYDVKM. Trimming took 5 bases from V and 2 from J, leaving 13 bases between them. The CDR3 nucleotides read TGTGCCAGCAGTCAACAGGGAGGGACCTACGAGCAGTACTTC. This encodes CASSQQGGTYEQYF.

V gene TRBV29-1 combines with J gene TRBJ1-1, with 8 bases fitting TRBD1. J was trimmed by 8 bases and V by 5 bases; bases with no gene match: 1. The CDR3 loop spans 10 amino acids. Germline V gene lookup returns CDR1 SQVTM and CDR2 ANQGSEA. This CDR3 reads CSVRTGEAFF. CDR3 DNA: TGCAGCGTTCGGACAGGGGAAGCTTTCTTT.

Points on this clone: At the DNA level, this CDR3 is encoded by other sequences in the same sample as well. This chain connects TRBV5-6 to TRBJ1-2; D gene ambiguous. This CDR3 has 14 residues. CDR1 and CDR2 from the germline V gene are SGHDT and YYEEEE. V was cut by 0 bases and J by 2 bases, with 8 bases left in between. In nucleotides, the CDR3 is TGTGCCAGCAGCTTGGGACGGAGGAACTATGGCTACACCTTC. The encoded protein is CASSLGRRNYGYTF.

V and J are TRBV20-1 and TRBJ1-1; no definite D call. Trimming left V 5 bases short and J 7 bases short, with 11 bases between. Germline CDR1 is DFQATT and CDR2 is SNEGSKA (reference sequence). The CDR3 loop spans 11 amino acids. The CDR3, as DNA: TGCAGTGCTCAACCAGCGGATGAAGCTTTCTTT. Encoded protein: CSAQPADEAFF.

V gene TRBV5-4 combines with J gene TRBJ2-5; 7 bases are shared with TRBD2. The V and J ends lost 6 bases and 5 bases, in that order; junction bases with no gene match: 16. The CDR3 covers 16 residues. The germline V gene has CDR1 SGHNT and CDR2 YYREEE (reference sequence). CDR3 in DNA: TGTGCCAGCAATCTCGGAGTCAGGCGTAGCGGGGAGACCCAGTACTTC. This codes for CASNLGVRRSGETQYF.

J is TRBJ2-7 and V is TRBV6-5; D remains unclear. Looked up from germline, CDR1 is MNHEY and CDR2 is SVGAGI. The CDR3 consists of 14 residues. The ends were cut back, 0 bases at V and 0 bases at J, with 6 bases in the middle. The CDR3 reads CASSYSFSSYEQYF. DNA of the CDR3: TGTGCCAGCAGTTACTCGTTTAGCTCCTACGAGCAGTACTTC.

This chain uses TRBV5-1 with TRBJ1-6; 9 bases are a match to TRBD1. V was pared by 0 bases and J by 12 bases, with 10 bases of the junction left unmatched. CDR3 length equals 16 residues. The germline V gene has CDR1 SGHRS and CDR2 YFSETQ. CDR3 region: CASSLDSGTGMLPLHF. The CDR3 DNA follows: TGCGCCAGCAGCTTGGACTCCGGGACAGGGATGTTACCCCTCCACTTT.

The chain employs TRBV6-4 and TRBJ1-6; 8 nucleotides line up with TRBD1. With V trimmed by 5 bases and J by 7 bases, 4 bases remained unmatched. CDR1 MRHNA and CDR2 SNTAGT come from the germline V gene. This CDR3 is built from 14 residues. This CDR3 reads CASSTGTGNSPLHF. The DNA for the CDR3 is TGTGCCAGCAGTACCGGGACAGGAAATTCACCCCTCCACTTT.

This rearrangement joins TRBV14 to TRBJ2-5; 7 bases fit TRBD2. V was pared by 0 bases and J by 6 bases, with 7 bases of the junction left unmatched. Germline V gives CDR1 SGHDN, CDR2 FVKESK. The CDR3 is 15 residues long. In nucleotides, the CDR3 is TGTGCCAGCAGCCAAGATTTGCTGACTAGCCAGACCCAGTACTTC. Encoded protein: CASSQDLLTSQTQYF.

The chain links TRBV27 to TRBJ2-5; a weak D match, TRBD2 (5 bases). V was cut by 2 bases and J by 4 bases, with 8 bases left in between. This CDR3 region has 13 residues. Germline values: CDR1 MNHEY, CDR2 SMNVEV (reference sequence). The CDR3 sequence: CASSLRGSETQYF. In DNA form, the CDR3 reads TGTGCCAGCAGTTTACGGGGTTCAGAGACCCAGTACTTC.

This clone was seen only once. V gene TRBV2 combines with J gene TRBJ1-5, with no clear D. The V gene lost 3 bases and the J gene lost 0 bases, with 15 bases spanning the gap. The CDR3 is 17 amino acids. Germline V gene data show CDR1 as SNHLY and CDR2 as FYNNEI. DNA for the CDR3: TGTGCCAGCAGTGATTGGAGGGTCTGGGGTAGCAATCAGCCCCAGCATTTT. Encoded protein: CASSDWRVWGSNQPQHF.

The gene calls are TRBV7-9 and TRBJ2-1, with D unclear. Trimming took 2 bases from V and 5 from J, leaving 10 bases between them. The germline CDR1 and CDR2 sequences are SEHNR and FQNEAQ (reference sequence). The CDR3 consists of 14 residues. The CDR3 protein is CASSLLVIHNEQFF. CDR3 nucleotide sequence: TGTGCCAGCAGCTTACTAGTAATACACAATGAGCAGTTCTTC.

This clone was counted once. The J gene is TRBJ1-2, the V gene TRBV13; weak D call: TRBD1 (6 bases). The germline gives CDR1 PRHDT, CDR2 FYEKMQ (reference sequence). V dropped 4 bases and J dropped 6 bases, with 15 bases sitting between them. The CDR3 has 14 residues. In DNA form, the CDR3 reads TGTGCCAGCAGCTCACTCCAGGGGTTGGATGGCTACACCTTC. Protein product: CASSSLQGLDGYTF.

The CDR3 spells CASSQGSANDPFEQYF. In DNA form, the CDR3 reads TGCGCCAGCAGCCAAGGTTCAGCGAACGATCCCTTTGAGCAGTACTTC. The chain is built from TRBV4-1 and TRBJ2-7; unclear D gene. CDR1 is MGHRA and CDR2 is YSYEKL in the germline V gene. The V end was cut by 1 base, the J end by 7 bases, with 20 bases between. CDR3 length: 16 amino acids.

This chain uses TRBV4-2 with TRBJ2-7; D is uncertain. Germline CDR1 and CDR2: LGHNA and YNFKEQ. CDR3 length: 14 amino acids. The germline V and J ends were trimmed by 0 bases and 0 bases, with 6 bases remaining between them. The CDR3 loop is CASSQDDSSYEQYF. CDR3 sequence (DNA): TGTGCCAGCAGCCAAGATGACTCCTCCTACGAGCAGTACTTC.

This chain connects TRBV6-5 to TRBJ2-7; TRBD1 is a possible D gene (5 bases). V lost 8 bases to trimming and J lost 4 bases, with 9 bases between them. The V gene's germline CDR1 is MNHEY and CDR2 SVGAGI. CDR3 length: 11 residues. The CDR3 loop reads CASGAGYEQYF. The CDR3 DNA is TGTGCCAGCGGGGCTGGGTACGAGCAGTACTTC.

The chain has TRBV7-9 and TRBJ2-7; perhaps TRBD2 as D (6 bases). Germline V CDR1 and CDR2: SEHNR, FQNEAQ (reference sequence). The CDR3 extends over 14 amino acids. Trimming stripped 0 bases from V and 2 bases from J, with 8 bases between. The CDR3 sequence is CASSLARETYEQYF. DNA for the CDR3: TGTGCCAGCAGCTTAGCCCGGGAGACCTACGAGCAGTACTTC.